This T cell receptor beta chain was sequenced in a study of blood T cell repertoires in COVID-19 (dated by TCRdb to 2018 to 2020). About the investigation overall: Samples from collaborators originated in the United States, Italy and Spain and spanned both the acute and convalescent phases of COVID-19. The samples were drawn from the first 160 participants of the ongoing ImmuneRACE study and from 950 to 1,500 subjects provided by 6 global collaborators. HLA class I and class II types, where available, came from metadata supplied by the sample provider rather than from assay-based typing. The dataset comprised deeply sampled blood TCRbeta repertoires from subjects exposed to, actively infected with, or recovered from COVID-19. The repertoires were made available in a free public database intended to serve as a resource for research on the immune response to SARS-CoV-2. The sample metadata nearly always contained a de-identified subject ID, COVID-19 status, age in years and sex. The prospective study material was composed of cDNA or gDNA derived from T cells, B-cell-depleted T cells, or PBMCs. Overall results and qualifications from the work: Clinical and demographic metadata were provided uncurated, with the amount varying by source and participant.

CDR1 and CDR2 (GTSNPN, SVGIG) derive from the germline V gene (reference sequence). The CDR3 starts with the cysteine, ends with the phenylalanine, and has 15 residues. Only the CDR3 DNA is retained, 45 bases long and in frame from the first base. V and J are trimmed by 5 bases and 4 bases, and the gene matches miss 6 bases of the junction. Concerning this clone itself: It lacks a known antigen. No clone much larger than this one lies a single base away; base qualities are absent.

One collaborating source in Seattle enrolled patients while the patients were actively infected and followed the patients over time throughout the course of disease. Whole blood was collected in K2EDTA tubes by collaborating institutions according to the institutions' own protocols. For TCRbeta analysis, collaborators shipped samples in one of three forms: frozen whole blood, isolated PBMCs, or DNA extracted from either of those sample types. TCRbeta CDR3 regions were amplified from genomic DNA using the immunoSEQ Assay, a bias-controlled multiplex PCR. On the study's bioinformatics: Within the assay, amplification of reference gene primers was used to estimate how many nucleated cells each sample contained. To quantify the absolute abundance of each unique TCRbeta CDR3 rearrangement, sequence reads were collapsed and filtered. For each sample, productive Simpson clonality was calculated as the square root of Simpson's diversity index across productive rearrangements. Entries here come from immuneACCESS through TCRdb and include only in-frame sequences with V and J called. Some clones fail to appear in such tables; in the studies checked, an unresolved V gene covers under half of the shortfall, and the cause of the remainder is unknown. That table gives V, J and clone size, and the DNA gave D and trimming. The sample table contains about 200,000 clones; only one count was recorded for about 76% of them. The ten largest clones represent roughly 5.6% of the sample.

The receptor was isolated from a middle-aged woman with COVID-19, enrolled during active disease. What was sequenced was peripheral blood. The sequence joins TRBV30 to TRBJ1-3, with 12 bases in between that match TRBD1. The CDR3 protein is CAWDGTGGIGNTIYF. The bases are TGTGCCTGGGATGGGACAGGGGGCATCGGAAACACCATATATTTT.